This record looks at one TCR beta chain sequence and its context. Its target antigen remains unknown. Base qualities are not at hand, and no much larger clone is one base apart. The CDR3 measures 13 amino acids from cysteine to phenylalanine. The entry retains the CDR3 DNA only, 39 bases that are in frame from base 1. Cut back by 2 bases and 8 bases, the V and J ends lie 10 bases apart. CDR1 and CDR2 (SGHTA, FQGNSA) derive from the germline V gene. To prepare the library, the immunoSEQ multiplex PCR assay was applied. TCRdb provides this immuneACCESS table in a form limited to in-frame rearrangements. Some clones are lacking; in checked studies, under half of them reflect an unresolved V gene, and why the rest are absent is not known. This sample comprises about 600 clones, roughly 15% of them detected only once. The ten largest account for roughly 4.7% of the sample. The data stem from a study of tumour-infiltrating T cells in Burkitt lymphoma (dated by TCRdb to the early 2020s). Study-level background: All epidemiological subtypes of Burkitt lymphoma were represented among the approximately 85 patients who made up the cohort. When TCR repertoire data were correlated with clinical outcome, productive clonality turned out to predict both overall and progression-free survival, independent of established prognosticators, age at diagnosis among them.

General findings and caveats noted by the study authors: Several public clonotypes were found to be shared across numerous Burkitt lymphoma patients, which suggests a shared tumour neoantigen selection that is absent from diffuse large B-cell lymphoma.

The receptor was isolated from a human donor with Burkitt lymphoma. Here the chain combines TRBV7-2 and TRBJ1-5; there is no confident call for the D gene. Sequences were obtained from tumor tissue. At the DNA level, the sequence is TGTGCCAGCAGCTTACGGGGTACGGAGCCCCAGCATTTT. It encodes CASSLRGTEPQHF.